The 17 T cell receptor beta chains in this list originate from one sample, sequenced in a study of blood T cell repertoires in COVID-19. Some clones are missing from TCRdb's copy, which holds only in-frame ones; the method was immunoSEQ multiplex PCR. Among about 170,000 clones, 80% to 90% were seen once, and the ten largest hold roughly 1.9%. The specimen was peripheral blood. The origin of the receptors is an elderly woman with acute or convalescent COVID-19.

This clone was recorded once. The chain employs TRBV30 and TRBJ1-4, with unresolved D. V was clipped by 4 bases and J by 8 bases, with 8 bases between them. The germline V gene has CDR1 GTSNPN and CDR2 SVGIG (reference sequence). This CDR3 has 11 residues. The CDR3 region is CAWNNYEKLFF. The CDR3 nucleotides are TGTGCCTGGAATAACTACGAAAAACTGTTTTTT.

The chain has TRBV11-2 and TRBJ1-1; D not resolved. The CDR3 has 15 residues. Trimming cost V 5 bases and J 1 base, with 14 bases left between them. In germline, CDR1 is SGHAT, CDR2 FQNNGV. CDR3 sequence reads: CASSPRVIENTEAFF. The CDR3 DNA sequence: TGTGCCAGCAGCCCCCGGGTCATTGAGAACACTGAAGCTTTCTTT.

V usage is TRBV28 and J usage is TRBJ1-2; D remains ambiguous. CDR3 length equals 14 residues. Germline V gene data show CDR1 as MDHEN and CDR2 as SYDVKM. V shed 5 bases and J shed 5 bases, with 15 bases lying between them. CDR3 bases: TGTGCCAGCAGTCCCCGCGGGCTCGGATATGGCTACACCTTC. Protein sequence: CASSPRGLGYGYTF.

This sequence joins TRBV5-1 and TRBJ2-7, with 8 bases that match TRBD2. CDR1 and CDR2 (germline): SGHRS, YFSETQ. J lost 2 bases, V lost 4 bases, and 5 bases had no gene match. CDR3 length: 14 residues. The DNA of the CDR3 is TGCGCCAGCAGCCGGGAGGGGGTCACCTACGAGCAGTACTTC. Translated, it gives CASSREGVTYEQYF.

V and J are TRBV5-1 and TRBJ1-2, with 7 bases that match TRBD1. After removal of 0 bases from V and 4 bases from J, the junction contained 9 bases not matched to a gene. The germline V gene encodes CDR1 SGHRS and CDR2 YFSETQ. The CDR3 is 16 amino acids. In nucleotides, the CDR3 is TGCGCCAGCAGCTTGGGGGTTACAGGGGATCTCTATGGCTACACCTTC. Its translation: CASSLGVTGDLYGYTF.

The rearrangement links TRBV6-1 to TRBJ1-4; TRBD1 matches at 11 bases. This CDR3 spans 16 amino acids. V was pared by 2 bases and J by 7 bases, with 6 bases of the junction left unmatched. Germline V gene data show CDR1 as MNHNS and CDR2 as SASEGT. CDR3 region: CASSEFPGTGGEKLFF. The CDR3 DNA follows: TGTGCCAGCAGTGAATTTCCCGGGACAGGGGGTGAAAAACTGTTTTTT.

The V call is TRBV2, the J call TRBJ1-4; possibly TRBD1 for D (6 bases). The CDR3 totals 14 residues. The V gene lost 6 bases and the J gene lost 5 bases, with 13 bases spanning the gap. Germline V gene data show CDR1 as SNHLY and CDR2 as FYNNEI. The CDR3 loop reads CASSLGQTNEKLFF. The CDR3 DNA reads TGTGCCAGCAGCCTCGGACAGACCAATGAAAAACTGTTTTTT.

The V and J genes are TRBV4-2 and TRBJ1-2; TRBD1 aligns across 9 bases. Germline CDR1 and CDR2: LGHNA and YNFKEQ. The V and J ends lost 0 bases and 0 bases, in that order; junction bases with no gene match: 11. The length of the CDR3 is 19 residues. The CDR3 DNA follows: TGTGCCAGCAGCCAAGACGCCGGACAGGGGCCCACCGCTAACTATGGCTACACCTTC. Protein sequence: CASSQDAGQGPTANYGYTF.

The chain combines TRBV7-2 with TRBJ1-3; D is uncertain. Deletions cut 3 bases from V and 0 bases from J, with 9 bases between. Germline lookup yields CDR1 SGHTA and CDR2 FQGNSA. The CDR3 has 15 amino acids. This CDR3 reads CASSLTFSSGNTIYF. As DNA, the CDR3 is TGTGCCAGCAGCTTGACTTTCAGCTCTGGAAACACCATATATTTT.

The rearrangement links TRBV7-2 to TRBJ1-5; D is possibly TRBD1 (5 bases). The germline V gene encodes CDR1 SGHTA and CDR2 FQGNSA. Trimming took 5 bases from V and 2 from J, leaving 7 bases between them. CDR3 size: 13 residues. CDR3 region: CASSLQGNQPQHF. The CDR3 region has the DNA TGTGCCAGCAGCCTACAGGGCAATCAGCCCCAGCATTTT.

The chain joins TRBV6-6 to TRBJ1-3; TRBD1 matches at 7 bases. V was pared by 6 bases and J by 1 base, with 6 bases of the junction left unmatched. Germline CDR1 reads MNHNY; CDR2 reads SVGAGI (reference sequence). This CDR3 has 15 residues. The CDR3: CASSLNRGSGNTIYF. The DNA for the CDR3 is TGTGCCAGCAGCTTGAACAGGGGATCTGGAAACACCATATATTTT.

CDR3 protein: CASSSGTGGQDTQYF. As DNA, the CDR3 is TGTGCCAGCAGTTCCGGGACAGGTGGACAAGATACGCAGTATTTT. The V gene is TRBV6-2 or TRBV6-3, the J gene TRBJ2-3; 8 nucleotides match TRBD1. Trimming removed 4 bases from V and 5 bases from J; junction bases left unmatched: 8. Germline V gene data show CDR1 as MNHEY and CDR2 as SVGEGT. The CDR3 sequence is 15 residues long.

The chain carries TRBV5-6 and TRBJ2-7; 9 bases are shared with TRBD1. Germline V lookup: CDR1 SGHDT, CDR2 YYEEEE. The J segment lost 7 bases and the V segment lost 0 bases, leaving 11 bases of the junction unmatched. The CDR3 is made up of 16 amino acids. CDR3 sequence: CASSLAGNRGHREQYF. CDR3 nucleotide sequence: TGTGCCAGCAGCTTGGCCGGTAACAGGGGGCATCGGGAGCAGTACTTC.

The CDR3 coding sequence is TGTGCCAGCAGCTTAGCGAGAACAGCGGGGGGGCAAAACAATGAGCAGTTCTTC. Its translation: CASSLARTAGGQNNEQFF. The chain recombines TRBV7-2 with TRBJ2-1; TRBD2 matches at 10 bases. V lost 0 bases and J lost 5; bases outside the gene matches: 10. The germline V gene encodes CDR1 SGHTA and CDR2 FQGNSA. The CDR3 runs 18 residues.

This rearrangement joins TRBV7-3 to TRBJ1-2; possibly TRBD1 for D (6 bases). Germline V gives CDR1 SGHTA, CDR2 FQGTGA. The CDR3 is made up of 14 amino acids. V lost 5 bases and J 7 bases, leaving 17 bases between the germline ends. CDR3 bases: TGTGCCAGCAGCCAAAAGCCAGGGGCGAGTGGCTACACCTTC. As protein: CASSQKPGASGYTF.

The rearrangement links TRBV29-1 to TRBJ2-2; 9 bases map to TRBD2. CDR1 SQVTM and CDR2 ANQGSEA come from the germline V gene. The CDR3 is 14 amino acids. V shed 6 bases, J shed 5 bases, and the junction held 7 bases outside the gene matches. The CDR3 here is CSVVAGVVTGELFF. The CDR3 coding sequence is TGCAGCGTCGTAGCGGGGGTAGTTACCGGGGAGCTGTTTTTT.

V is TRBV6-1 and J is TRBJ2-1; 10 nucleotides align to TRBD2. This CDR3 is 15 amino acids long. Germline V gene lookup returns CDR1 MNHNS and CDR2 SASEGT. The junction had 3 bases not matched to a gene; V was cut back by 3 bases and J by 4 bases. The CDR3 DNA reads TGTGCCAGCAGTGATCGGACTAGCGGTTACAATGAGCAGTTCTTC. Protein product: CASSDRTSGYNEQFF.